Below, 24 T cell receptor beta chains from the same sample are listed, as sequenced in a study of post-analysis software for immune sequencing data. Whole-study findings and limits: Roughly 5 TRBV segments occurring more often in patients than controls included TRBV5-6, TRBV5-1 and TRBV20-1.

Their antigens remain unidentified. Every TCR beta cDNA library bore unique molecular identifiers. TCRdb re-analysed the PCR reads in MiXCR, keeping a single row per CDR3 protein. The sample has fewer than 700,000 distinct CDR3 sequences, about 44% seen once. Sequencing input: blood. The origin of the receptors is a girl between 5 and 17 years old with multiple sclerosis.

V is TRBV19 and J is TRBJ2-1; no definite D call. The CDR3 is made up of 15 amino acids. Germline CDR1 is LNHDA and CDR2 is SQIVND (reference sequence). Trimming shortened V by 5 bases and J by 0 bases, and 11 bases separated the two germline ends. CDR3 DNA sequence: TGTGCCAGTAGTGTACAGAGTAGCTCCTACAATGAGCAGTTCTTC. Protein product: CASSVQSSSYNEQFF.

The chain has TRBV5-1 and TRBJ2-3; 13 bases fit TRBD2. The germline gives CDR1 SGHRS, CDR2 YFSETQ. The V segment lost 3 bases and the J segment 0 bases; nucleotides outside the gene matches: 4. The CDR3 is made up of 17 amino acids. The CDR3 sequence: CASSWGLAGSSTDTQYF. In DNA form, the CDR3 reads TGCGCCAGCAGCTGGGGACTAGCGGGGTCTAGCACAGATACGCAGTATTTT.

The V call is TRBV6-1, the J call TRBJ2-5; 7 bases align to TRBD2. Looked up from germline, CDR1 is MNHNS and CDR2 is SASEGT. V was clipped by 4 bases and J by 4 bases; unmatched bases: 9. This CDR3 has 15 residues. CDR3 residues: CASSASSGGRETQYF. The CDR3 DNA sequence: TGTGCCAGCAGTGCGAGTTCGGGGGGAAGAGAGACCCAGTACTTC.

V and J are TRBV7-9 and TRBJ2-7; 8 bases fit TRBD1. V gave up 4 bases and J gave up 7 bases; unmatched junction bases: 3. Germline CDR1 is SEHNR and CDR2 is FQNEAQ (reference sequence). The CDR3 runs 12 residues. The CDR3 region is CASSSDREEQYF. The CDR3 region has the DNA TGTGCCAGCAGCTCGGACAGGGAAGAGCAGTACTTC.

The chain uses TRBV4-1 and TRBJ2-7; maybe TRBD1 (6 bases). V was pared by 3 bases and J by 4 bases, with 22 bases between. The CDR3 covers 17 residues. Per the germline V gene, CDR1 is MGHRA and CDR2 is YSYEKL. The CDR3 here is CASSQPHRASGMYEQYF. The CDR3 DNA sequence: TGCGCCAGCAGCCAGCCCCACAGGGCGTCTGGGATGTACGAGCAGTACTTC.

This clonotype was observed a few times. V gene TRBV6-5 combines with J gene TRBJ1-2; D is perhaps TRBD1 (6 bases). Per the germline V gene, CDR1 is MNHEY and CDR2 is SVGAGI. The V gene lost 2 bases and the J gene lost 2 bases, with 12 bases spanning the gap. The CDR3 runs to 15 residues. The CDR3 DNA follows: TGTGCCAGCAGTTACGGGGCAGGACAGAACTATGGCTACACCTTC. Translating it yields CASSYGAGQNYGYTF.

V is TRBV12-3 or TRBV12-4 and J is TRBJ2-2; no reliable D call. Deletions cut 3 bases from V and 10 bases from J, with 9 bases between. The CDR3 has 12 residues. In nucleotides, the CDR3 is TGTGCCAGCAGTTTTAGTAAGGCGGAGCTGTTTTTT. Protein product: CASSFSKAELFF.

Written as DNA, the CDR3 is TGCAGTGCTAGAGAGCCGAGGAATGAGCAGTTCTTC. Encoded protein: CSAREPRNEQFF. The chain couples TRBV20-1 to TRBJ2-1; D is uncertain. Trimming removed 0 bases from V and 7 bases from J, with 7 bases in between. This CDR3 has 12 residues. Germline values: CDR1 DFQATT, CDR2 SNEGSKA (reference sequence).

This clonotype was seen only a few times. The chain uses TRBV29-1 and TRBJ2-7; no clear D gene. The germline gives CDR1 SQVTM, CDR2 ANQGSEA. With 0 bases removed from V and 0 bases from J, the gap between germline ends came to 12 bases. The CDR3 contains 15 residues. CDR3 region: CSVEDPGRSSYEQYF. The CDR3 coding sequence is TGCAGCGTTGAAGATCCTGGGCGGTCCTCCTACGAGCAGTACTTC.

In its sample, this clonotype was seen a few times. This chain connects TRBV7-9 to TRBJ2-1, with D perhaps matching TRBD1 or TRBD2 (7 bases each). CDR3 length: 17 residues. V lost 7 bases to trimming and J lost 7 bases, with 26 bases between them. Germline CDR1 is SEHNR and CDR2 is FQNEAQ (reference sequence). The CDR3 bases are TGTGCCAGCATGGGAACACGGAGCGGGACAGTTGCAAATGAGCAGTTCTTC. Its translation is CASMGTRSGTVANEQFF.

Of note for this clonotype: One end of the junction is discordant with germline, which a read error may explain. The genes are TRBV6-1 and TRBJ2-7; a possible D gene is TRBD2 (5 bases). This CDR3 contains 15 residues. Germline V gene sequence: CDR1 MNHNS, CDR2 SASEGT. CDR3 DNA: TGTGCCAGCAGCGAAGCGTACGGGAAAACCTACGAGCAGTACTTC. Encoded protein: CASSEAYGKTYEQYF.

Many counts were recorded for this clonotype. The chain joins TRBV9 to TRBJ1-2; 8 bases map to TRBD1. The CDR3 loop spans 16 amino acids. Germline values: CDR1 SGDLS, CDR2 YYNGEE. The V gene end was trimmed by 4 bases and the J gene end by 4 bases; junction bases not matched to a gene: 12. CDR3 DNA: TGTGCCAGCAGCCTTAATACAGGGGGGAATTTCTATGGCTACACCTTC. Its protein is CASSLNTGGNFYGYTF.

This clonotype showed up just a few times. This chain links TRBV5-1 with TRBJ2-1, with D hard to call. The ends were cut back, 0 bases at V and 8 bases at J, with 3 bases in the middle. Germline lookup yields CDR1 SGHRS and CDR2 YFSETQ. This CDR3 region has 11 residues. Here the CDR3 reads CASSLADEQFF. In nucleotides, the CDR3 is TGCGCCAGCAGCTTGGCCGATGAGCAGTTCTTC.

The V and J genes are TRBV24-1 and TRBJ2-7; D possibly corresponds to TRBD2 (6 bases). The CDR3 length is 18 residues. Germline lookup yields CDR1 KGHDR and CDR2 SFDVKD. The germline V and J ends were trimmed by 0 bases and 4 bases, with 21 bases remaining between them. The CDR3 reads CATSDLIVVGNAGYEQYF. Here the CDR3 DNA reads TGTGCCACCAGTGATTTGATCGTCGTTGGTAATGCGGGGTACGAGCAGTACTTC.

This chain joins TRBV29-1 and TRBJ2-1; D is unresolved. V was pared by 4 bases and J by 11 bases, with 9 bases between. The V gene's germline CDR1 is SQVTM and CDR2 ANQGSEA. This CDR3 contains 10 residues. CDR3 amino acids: CSVGAHQQFF. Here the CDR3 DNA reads TGCAGCGTTGGGGCCCATCAGCAGTTCTTC.

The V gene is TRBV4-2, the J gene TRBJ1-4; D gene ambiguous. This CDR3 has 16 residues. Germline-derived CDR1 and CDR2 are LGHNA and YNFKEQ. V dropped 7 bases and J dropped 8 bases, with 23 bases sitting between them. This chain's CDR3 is CASTDVLSPNGEKLFF. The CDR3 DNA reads TGTGCCAGCACAGACGTGCTGAGCCCCAACGGGGAAAAACTGTTTTTT.

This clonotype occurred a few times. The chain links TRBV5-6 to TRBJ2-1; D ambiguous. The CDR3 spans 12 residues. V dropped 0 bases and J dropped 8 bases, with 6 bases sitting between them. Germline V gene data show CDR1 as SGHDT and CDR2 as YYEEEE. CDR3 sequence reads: CASSLEFHEQFF. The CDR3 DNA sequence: TGTGCCAGCAGCTTGGAGTTCCATGAGCAGTTCTTC.

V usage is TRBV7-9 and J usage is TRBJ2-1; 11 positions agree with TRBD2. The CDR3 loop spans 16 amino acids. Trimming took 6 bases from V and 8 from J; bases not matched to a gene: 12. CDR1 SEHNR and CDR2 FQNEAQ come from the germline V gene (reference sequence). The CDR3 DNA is TGTGCCAGCAGGAGCTCAGGACTAGCGGGCTTCGATGAGCAGTTCTTC. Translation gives CASRSSGLAGFDEQFF.

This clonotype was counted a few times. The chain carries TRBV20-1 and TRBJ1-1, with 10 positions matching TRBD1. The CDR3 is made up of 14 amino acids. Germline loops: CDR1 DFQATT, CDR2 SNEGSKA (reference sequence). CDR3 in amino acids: CAIPVGQGGYEAFF. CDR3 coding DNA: TGCGCGATCCCCGTTGGACAGGGGGGATATGAAGCTTTCTTT.

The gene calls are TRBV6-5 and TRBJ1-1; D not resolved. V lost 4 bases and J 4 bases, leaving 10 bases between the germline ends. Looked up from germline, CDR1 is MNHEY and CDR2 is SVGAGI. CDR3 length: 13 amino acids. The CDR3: CASSSRVGTEAFF. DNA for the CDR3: TGTGCCAGCAGTTCCCGGGTGGGCACTGAAGCTTTCTTT.

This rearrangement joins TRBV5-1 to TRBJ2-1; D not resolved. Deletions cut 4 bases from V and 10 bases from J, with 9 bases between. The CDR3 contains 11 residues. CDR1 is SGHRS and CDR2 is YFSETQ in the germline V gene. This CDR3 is CASSLNAEQFF. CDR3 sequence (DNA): TGCGCCAGCAGCCTGAACGCCGAGCAGTTCTTC.

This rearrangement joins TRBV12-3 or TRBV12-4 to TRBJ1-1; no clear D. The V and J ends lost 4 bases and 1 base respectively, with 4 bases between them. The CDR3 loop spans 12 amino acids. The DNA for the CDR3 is TGTGCCAGCAGTTACTGGAACACTGAAGCTTTCTTT. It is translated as CASSYWNTEAFF.

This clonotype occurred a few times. The CDR3 nucleotides are TGTGCCAGCAGCCCCGGACAGGGCCGCGAGCAGTACTTC. Translating it yields CASSPGQGREQYF. This chain connects TRBV11-1 to TRBJ2-5, with TRBD1 matching over 8 bases. Gene TRBJ2-7 matches the end of the DNA better, so the J call may be wrong. This CDR3 region has 13 residues. Germline-derived CDR1 and CDR2 are SGHAT and FQDESV (reference sequence).

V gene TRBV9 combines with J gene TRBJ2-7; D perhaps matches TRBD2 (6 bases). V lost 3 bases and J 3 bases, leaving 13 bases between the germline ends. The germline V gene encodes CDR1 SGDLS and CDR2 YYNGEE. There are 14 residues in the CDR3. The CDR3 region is CASSASSAGYEQYV. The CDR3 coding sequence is TGTGCCAGCAGCGCCTCTAGCGCGGGCTACGAGCAGTACGTC.